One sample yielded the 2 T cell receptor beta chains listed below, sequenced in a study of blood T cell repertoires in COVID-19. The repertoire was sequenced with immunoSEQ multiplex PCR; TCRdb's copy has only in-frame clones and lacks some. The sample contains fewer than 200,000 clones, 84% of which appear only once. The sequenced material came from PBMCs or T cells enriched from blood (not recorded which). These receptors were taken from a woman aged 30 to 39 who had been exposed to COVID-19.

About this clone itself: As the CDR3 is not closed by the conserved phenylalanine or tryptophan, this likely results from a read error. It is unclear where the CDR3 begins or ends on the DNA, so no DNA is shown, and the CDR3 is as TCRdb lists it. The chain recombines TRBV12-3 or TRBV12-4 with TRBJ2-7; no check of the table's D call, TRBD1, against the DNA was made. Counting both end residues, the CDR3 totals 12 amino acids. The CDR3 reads CASSFHAQPPQI.

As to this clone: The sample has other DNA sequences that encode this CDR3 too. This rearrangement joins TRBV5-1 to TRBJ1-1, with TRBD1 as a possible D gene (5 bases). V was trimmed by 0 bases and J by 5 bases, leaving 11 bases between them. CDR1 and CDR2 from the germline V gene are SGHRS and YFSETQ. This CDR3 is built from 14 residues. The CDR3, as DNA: TGCGCCAGCAGCTTGGGTCAGGGAGGGACTGAAGCTTTCTTT. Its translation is CASSLGQGGTEAFF.